This T cell receptor beta chain was recorded in a study of memory CD4+ T cells and cytomegalovirus serostatus. Overall study results and limits: Each of 67 CMV-associated TCRbeta sequences occurred in one to five individuals. CMV serostatus prediction reached median AUC approximately 0.95, or 0.91 with US-trained model.

Per the study methods: Out-of-frame sequences were removed, leaving 2 million or so distinct TCRbeta sequences. Assay: immunoSEQ multiplex PCR; the TCRdb copy retains only in-frame clones and omits some. V and J calls and clone size are those listed in that table; D and trimming were worked out from the DNA. This sample carries over 40,000 clones, roughly four fifths of them seen once, and the ten largest clones take 1.2%. The CDR3 runs 13 residues. The V gene's germline CDR1 is ENHRY and CDR2 SYGVKD. V dropped 10 bases and J dropped 5 bases, with 17 bases sitting between them. The sort gate was single viable CD3+CD4+CD8-CD45RO+ cells for memory CD4+ T cells. Donors' CMV status reflects serum IgG against pp150, pp28, p38, p52. Worth noting for this clone: The antigen remains undetermined.

Specimen: memory CD4+ T cells from blood. The chain carries TRBV10-3 and TRBJ2-5, with TRBD1 as a possible D gene (6 bases). This clonotype originated in an adult in good health and CMV-seropositive. In DNA form, the CDR3 reads TGTGCCACCACCTCAGGGGAAACGGAGACCCAGTACTTC. Its translation: CATTSGETETQYF.